The 20 T cell receptor beta chains listed next were all sequenced from one sample in a study of T cell repertoires in cytomegalovirus infection. TCRdb ran MiXCR on the reads and lists one entry per CDR3 protein. The table lists hundreds of thousands of distinct CDR3 sequences, 9.5% of them singletons. Material for sequencing was PBMCs. The receptors originated from a human donor in good health (CMV status not recorded). Some clones in this sample may be carry-over from other donors' samples.

Concerning this clonotype itself: The germline gene is not matched at one end of the junction; a read error may be the cause. The chain links TRBV12-5 to TRBJ1-3; 10 bases are a match to TRBD1. The germline gives CDR1 LGHNT, CDR2 FRNRAP. The CDR3 is made up of 16 amino acids. The CDR3, as DNA: TGTGCTAGTGGTCTGGGACAGGGGAGCTCTAGAAACACCATATATTTT. Translating gives CASGLGQGSSRNTIYF.

This clonotype was picked up a small number of times. The V call is TRBV9, the J call TRBJ2-3; no definite D call. V was pared by 0 bases and J by 0 bases, with 11 bases between. Germline CDR1 is SGDLS and CDR2 is YYNGEE. CDR3 size: 16 residues. The CDR3, as DNA: TGTGCCAGCAGCGTAGGTGGCGAACCGAGCACAGATACGCAGTATTTT. It yields the protein CASSVGGEPSTDTQYF.

This clonotype appeared a few times. V usage is TRBV6-1 and J usage is TRBJ2-7; 8 nucleotides line up with TRBD2. The CDR3 is 15 residues long. In germline, CDR1 is MNHNS, CDR2 SASEGT. V shed 5 bases and J 2 bases; nucleotides not matched to a gene: 8. The CDR3 nucleotides are TGTGCCAGCAGTCCAGGAGCGGGGGTCACCTACGAGCAGTACTTC. As protein: CASSPGAGVTYEQYF.

This clonotype showed up many times. The chain uses TRBV7-8 and TRBJ1-4, with TRBD1 identical over 7 bases. The germline V gene encodes CDR1 SGHVS and CDR2 FQNEAQ. The trim removed 5 bases at V and 2 bases at J, leaving 8 bases unmatched. CDR3 length: 16 amino acids. CDR3 in amino acids: CASSPLQGKTNEKLFF. The CDR3 region has the DNA TGTGCCAGCAGCCCGCTACAGGGGAAGACTAATGAAAAACTGTTTTTT.

This clonotype was recorded at least ten times. The rearrangement links TRBV7-3 to TRBJ2-5, with D unclear. Germline CDR1 and CDR2: SGHTA and FQGTGA. V dropped 1 base and J dropped 1 base, with 10 bases sitting between them. The CDR3 runs to 15 residues. CDR3 region: CASSLSSSFQETQYF. The CDR3 region has the DNA TGTGCCAGCAGCTTAAGTAGTAGTTTCCAAGAGACCCAGTACTTC.

This clonotype was seen many times. The chain links TRBV7-2 to TRBJ1-3, with a tentative D call TRBD1 (5 bases). CDR1 and CDR2 from the germline V gene are SGHTA and FQGNSA. Trimming took 5 bases from V and 4 from J, leaving 18 bases between them. The CDR3 contains 16 residues. CDR3 sequence (DNA): TGTGCCAGCAGCCGAGAATACAGGACGACAGGAAACACCATATATTTT. This encodes CASSREYRTTGNTIYF.

This clonotype appeared many times. The V gene is TRBV4-3, the J gene TRBJ2-3; D unresolved. Trimming removed 1 base from V and 0 bases from J, with 8 bases in between. The germline V gene encodes CDR1 LGHNA and CDR2 YSLEER. CDR3 length: 15 amino acids. CDR3 protein: CASSQGPQSTDTQYF. For the CDR3, the DNA is TGCGCCAGCAGCCAAGGCCCCCAGAGCACAGATACGCAGTATTTT.

The sample holds a few counts of this clonotype. The chain carries TRBV18 and TRBJ2-7; D is unresolved. The CDR3 runs 12 residues. Germline values: CDR1 KGHSH, CDR2 LQKENI. Trimming removed 5 bases at V and 9 bases at J, with 14 bases between. CDR3 sequence (DNA): TGTGCCAGCTCAGGGCCCAACTCCGGGCAGTACTTC. Its translation is CASSGPNSGQYF. The variable domain in full, with the rest retrieved from reference TRBV18 and TRBJ2-7, is NAGVMQNPRHLVRRRGQEARLRCSPMKGHSHVYWYRQLPEEGLKFMVYLQKENIIDESGMPKERFSAEFPKEGPSILRIQQVVRGDSAAYFCASSGPNSGQYFGPGTRLTVT.

This rearrangement joins TRBV20-1 to TRBJ2-1, with D unresolved. CDR1 is DFQATT and CDR2 is SNEGSKA in the germline V gene (reference sequence). This CDR3 has 10 residues. The V end was cut by 5 bases, the J end by 7 bases, with 6 bases between. CDR3 nucleotide sequence: TGCAGTGCTTATAGTAATGAGCAGTTCTTC. Protein product: CSAYSNEQFF.

This clonotype has at least ten counts. CDR3 DNA sequence: TGTGCCAGCAGACACCGGGGGAGCAATCAGCCCCAGCATTTT. Translation gives CASRHRGSNQPQHF. The J gene is TRBJ1-5, the V gene TRBV12-3 or TRBV12-4, with a tentative D call TRBD1 (5 bases). CDR3 length equals 14 residues. The germline V and J ends were trimmed by 6 bases and 1 base, with 10 bases remaining between them.

The chain recombines TRBV12-3 or TRBV12-4 with TRBJ1-5; TRBD1 might be the D (5 bases). The V and J ends lost 3 bases and 6 bases respectively, with 9 bases between them. The CDR3 loop spans 13 amino acids. The CDR3 bases are TGTGCCAGCAGTTTGTCAGGGAGTCAGCCCCAGCATTTT. It is translated as CASSLSGSQPQHF.

This clonotype appeared a few times. The V and J genes are TRBV2 and TRBJ2-3; perhaps D is TRBD1 or TRBD2 (5 bases each). Germline assignment: CDR1 SNHLY and CDR2 FYNNEI. V gave up 8 bases and J gave up 1 base, with 10 bases separating them. The CDR3 extends over 13 amino acids. The CDR3 DNA is TGTGCCAGCGGGGGAGCGGGCACAGATACGCAGTATTTT. Translating gives CASGGAGTDTQYF.

This clonotype was seen only a few times. The V and J genes are TRBV7-9 and TRBJ1-1; unclear D gene. V shed 0 bases and J shed 0 bases, with 17 bases lying between them. This CDR3 spans 18 amino acids. Germline values: CDR1 SEHNR, CDR2 FQNEAQ (reference sequence). CDR3 in DNA: TGTGCCAGCAGCTTAGCCCAACTGGAGGGTAGAATGAACACTGAAGCTTTCTTT. The encoded protein is CASSLAQLEGRMNTEAFF.

This clonotype was detected many times. The V gene is TRBV4-2, the J gene TRBJ2-7, with 11 nucleotides matching TRBD1. Germline CDR1 is LGHNA and CDR2 is YNFKEQ. The CDR3 runs 15 residues. V shed 5 bases, J shed 4 bases, and the junction held 7 bases outside the gene matches. DNA of the CDR3: TGTGCCAGCAGCACTTGGGACAGGGGGATTTACGAGCAGTACTTC. The encoded protein is CASSTWDRGIYEQYF.

This clonotype was observed a handful of times. The V and J genes are TRBV20-1 and TRBJ2-7; maybe TRBD1 (5 bases). Per germline, CDR1 DFQATT and CDR2 SNEGSKA (reference sequence). The CDR3 consists of 13 residues. V lost 1 base and J 3 bases, leaving 10 bases between the germline ends. In DNA form, the CDR3 reads TGCAGTGCTAGAGGACAGTCTGACTACGAGCAGTACTTC. This encodes CSARGQSDYEQYF.

The sample holds many counts of this clonotype. The V gene is TRBV19, the J gene TRBJ1-1; the match to TRBD1 covers 7 bases. Looked up from germline, CDR1 is LNHDA and CDR2 is SQIVND (reference sequence). The J segment lost 0 bases and the V segment lost 5 bases, leaving 3 bases of the junction unmatched. The CDR3 covers 14 residues. For the CDR3, the DNA is TGTGCCAGTAGTCGACAGGGTATGAACACTGAAGCTTTCTTT. Translated, it gives CASSRQGMNTEAFF.

This sequence joins TRBV12-3 or TRBV12-4 and TRBJ2-3, with unresolved D. Trimming left V 2 bases short and J 2 bases short, with 8 bases between. This CDR3 comprises 14 residues. The CDR3 region has the DNA TGTGCCAGCAGTTTACCTAGGTTCACAGATACGCAGTATTTT. Its translation: CASSLPRFTDTQYF.

The genes are TRBV7-2 and TRBJ2-2, with 10 bases that match TRBD2. With V trimmed by 5 bases and J by 6 bases, 6 bases remained unmatched. Looked up from germline, CDR1 is SGHTA and CDR2 is FQGNSA. The CDR3 runs 15 residues. Written as DNA, the CDR3 is TGTGCCAGCAGCCCTCCCGGGACTAGCGCCGGGGAGCTGTTTTTT. This encodes CASSPPGTSAGELFF.

The chain is built from TRBV7-6 and TRBJ2-1, with D unresolved. V lost 1 base, J lost 6 bases, and 7 bases lay in between. Germline V gene data show CDR1 as SGHVS and CDR2 as FNYEAQ. The CDR3 sequence is 13 residues long. The CDR3 region has the DNA TGTGCCAGCAGCTTAGGGGTTATCAATGAGCAGTTCTTC. Residues: CASSLGVINEQFF.

There are a few counts of this clonotype. V gene TRBV2 combines with J gene TRBJ1-6; possibly TRBD1 for D (5 bases). Germline V gene sequence: CDR1 SNHLY, CDR2 FYNNEI. Trimming pared 5 bases from V and 7 bases from J, leaving 12 bases between. This CDR3 has 14 residues. This CDR3 is CASSRDRLNSPLHF. In nucleotides, the CDR3 is TGTGCCAGCAGTAGGGACCGACTAAATTCACCCCTCCACTTT.